This TCR beta chain is drawn from a study of T cell responses to AZD1222 COVID-19 vaccine. Across the study: Combined were second doses at about 4 or about 12 weeks. Notes on the study in general: None of the repertoires were sampled until the peak T cell response had passed. Among spike-specific TCRs, nearly half reportedly target unmutated variant regions. Vaccine-associated CD4 TCRs spanned spike, dominant at 160-218 and 743-854.

Comments on this clone: Its antigen is still unknown.

The assay was immunoSEQ multiplex PCR, and TCRdb's table has in-frame clones only and misses some. The sample has about 140,000 clones, around 93% seen once. The clonotype was recovered from an adult in good health. Specimen: peripheral blood, collected on day 0 of AZD1222 vaccination.

For the CDR3, the DNA is TGTGCCAGCAGCGTGAGAAGGGACAGGGGAACAGATACGCAGTATTTT. Translated: CASSVRRDRGTDTQYF. The genes are TRBV7-9 and TRBJ2-3; 10 nucleotides line up with TRBD1. Germline V gene data show CDR1 as SEHNR and CDR2 as FQNEAQ (reference sequence). The CDR3 consists of 16 residues. V was clipped by 5 bases and J by 3 bases; unmatched bases: 8.